Listed below are T cell receptor beta chains from one sample, sequenced in a study of CD4 and CD8 cells across lung adenocarcinoma regions. Using its own MiXCR run on the PCR reads, TCRdb lists one record per CDR3 protein. The data show 15,000 to 20,000 distinct CDR3 sequences, around 50% seen once. Sequencing input: CD8+ T cells from the margin of a lung tumor. The receptors here all came from a male donor with lung adenocarcinoma. The CD4 and CD8 labels of this study may be unreliable. Each CDR3 is given with its conserved first and last residue. Fields, in order: clone size, D gene, J gene, V gene, CDR3 protein, CDR3 DNA. The D gene is left open where the match is weak. The size entry is marked missing in some rows and otherwise reads once, few, many or a size class.

clone size: many
D gene: -
J gene: TRBJ1-6
V gene: TRBV6-1
CDR3 protein: CASRAGRTYSPLHF
CDR3 DNA: TGTGCCAGCAGGGCGGGACGGACTTATTCACCCCTCCACTTT

clone size: -
D gene: -
J gene: TRBJ2-3
V gene: TRBV10-1
CDR3 protein: CASSGLGTTDTQYF
CDR3 DNA: TGCGCCAGCAGTGGCCTGGGGACCACAGATACGCAGTATTTT

clone size: few
D gene: -
J gene: TRBJ2-3
V gene: TRBV10-1
CDR3 protein: CATRVPGLRAKDTQYF
CDR3 DNA: TGCGCCACCCGTGTTCCGGGGCTGCGGGCCAAAGACACGCAGTATTTC

clone size: -
D gene: -
J gene: TRBJ2-2
V gene: TRBV9
CDR3 protein: CTSSVDPSGGELFF
CDR3 DNA: TGTACCAGCAGCGTAGACCCCTCTGGCGGGGAGCTGTTTTTT

clone size: many
D gene: TRBD1
J gene: TRBJ2-2
V gene: TRBV6-1
CDR3 protein: CASSEGTGDTGELFF
CDR3 DNA: TGTGCCAGCAGTGAAGGGACAGGGGACACCGGGGAGCTGTTTTTT

clone size: -
D gene: -
J gene: TRBJ2-3
V gene: TRBV28
CDR3 protein: CASSGEGRRSTDTQYF
CDR3 DNA: TGTGCCAGCAGTGGTGAGGGGAGACGCAGCACAGATACGCAGTATTTT

clone size: medium-sized
D gene: TRBD1
J gene: TRBJ2-6
V gene: TRBV25-1
CDR3 protein: CASMFPTRPWGTEPRRGANVLTF
CDR3 DNA: TGTGCCAGCATGTTTCCGACCCGACCTTGGGGGACAGAGCCTCGCCGAGGGGCCAACGTCCTGACTTTC

clone size: few
D gene: -
J gene: TRBJ2-3
V gene: TRBV12-5
CDR3 protein: CASGSPTGSGTDTQYF
CDR3 DNA: TGTGCTAGTGGTTCCCCCACCGGGAGCGGCACAGATACGCAGTATTTT

clone size: many
D gene: TRBD2
J gene: TRBJ2-7
V gene: TRBV4-1
CDR3 protein: CASSPGLAGSSSYEQYF
CDR3 DNA: TGCGCCAGCAGTCCCGGACTAGCGGGATCGAGCTCCTACGAGCAGTACTTC

clone size: medium-sized
D gene: TRBD2
J gene: TRBJ2-1
V gene: TRBV10-3
CDR3 protein: CAISGGGSRGEQFF
CDR3 DNA: TGTGCCATCAGTGGCGGCGGGAGTCGGGGTGAGCAGTTCTTC

clone size: -
D gene: -
J gene: TRBJ1-2
V gene: TRBV3-1
CDR3 protein: CASSQELSAIGYTF
CDR3 DNA: TGTGCCAGCAGCCAAGAATTATCCGCAATCGGCTACACCTTC

clone size: -
D gene: -
J gene: TRBJ2-3
V gene: TRBV3-1
CDR3 protein: CASSQDPPDTQYF
CDR3 DNA: TGTGCCAGCAGCCAAGATCCCCCAGATACGCAGTATTTT

clone size: once
D gene: -
J gene: TRBJ2-4
V gene: TRBV6-1
CDR3 protein: CARGECGKNTQYF
CDR3 DNA: TGTGCCAGGGGGGAGTGTGGCAAAAATACGCAGTACTTC

clone size: few
D gene: -
J gene: TRBJ1-2
V gene: TRBV6-1
CDR3 protein: CASSRGGYGYTF
CDR3 DNA: TGTGCCAGCAGCAGGGGAGGCTATGGCTACACCTTC

clone size: -
D gene: TRBD2
J gene: TRBJ2-2
V gene: TRBV3-1
CDR3 protein: CASSLAGSNTGELFF
CDR3 DNA: TGTGCCAGCAGCTTAGCGGGTTCGAACACCGGGGAGCTGTTTTTT

clone size: few
D gene: TRBD1
J gene: TRBJ2-7
V gene: TRBV10-2
CDR3 protein: CASTETGTTYEQYF
CDR3 DNA: TGCGCCAGCACTGAGACAGGGACAACCTACGAGCAGTACTTC

clone size: -
D gene: TRBD2
J gene: TRBJ2-7
V gene: TRBV6-4
CDR3 protein: CASSDSSGGAYNEQYF
CDR3 DNA: TGTGCCAGCAGTGACTCGAGCGGGGGGGCCTACAATGAGCAGTACTTC

clone size: few
D gene: -
J gene: TRBJ2-7
V gene: TRBV6-1
CDR3 protein: CASSEMVGGFYEQYF
CDR3 DNA: TGTGCCAGCAGTGAAATGGTAGGTGGGTTCTACGAGCAGTACTTC

clone size: many
D gene: TRBD2
J gene: TRBJ2-6
V gene: TRBV4-1
CDR3 protein: CASSLGRDSGANVLTF
CDR3 DNA: TGCGCCAGCTCATTAGGGAGGGACTCTGGGGCCAACGTCCTGACTTTC

clone size: -
D gene: -
J gene: TRBJ2-3
V gene: TRBV6-1
CDR3 protein: CGGTGLGSKDTQYF
CDR3 DNA: TGTGGCGGCACGGGCCTGGGAAGCAAAGACACGCAGTATTTC

clone size: many
D gene: -
J gene: TRBJ1-5
V gene: TRBV6-1
CDR3 protein: CASSAGGNGNQPQHF
CDR3 DNA: TGTGCCAGCAGCGCCGGGGGGAATGGGAATCAGCCCCAGCATTTT

clone size: -
D gene: -
J gene: TRBJ2-5
V gene: TRBV6-1
CDR3 protein: CASRGAGGGVGDTQYF
CDR3 DNA: TGTGCCAGCAGGGGGGCCGGGGGCGGGGTTGGGGATACGCAGTATTTC

clone size: few
D gene: TRBD2
J gene: TRBJ2-3
V gene: TRBV12-5
CDR3 protein: CASGKGTSGATDTQYF
CDR3 DNA: TGTGCTAGTGGTAAAGGGACTAGCGGGGCCACAGATACGCAGTATTTT

clone size: -
D gene: TRBD1
J gene: TRBJ2-1
V gene: TRBV6-4
CDR3 protein: CASNTGTGANEQFF
CDR3 DNA: TGTGCCAGCAATACCGGGACAGGGGCCAACGAGCAGTTCTTC

clone size: few
D gene: -
J gene: TRBJ2-3
V gene: TRBV10-1
CDR3 protein: CASSGRDAGSTDTQYF
CDR3 DNA: TGCGCCAGCAGTGGCCGGGACGCCGGGAGCACAGATACGCAGTATTTT

clone size: -
D gene: -
J gene: TRBJ2-5
V gene: TRBV10-1
CDR3 protein: CASSREDEETQYF
CDR3 DNA: TGCGCCAGCAGTAGGGAGGACGAGGAGACCCAGTACTTC

clone size: many
D gene: TRBD1
J gene: TRBJ2-2
V gene: TRBV6-1
CDR3 protein: CASSVGRGQGVTGELFF
CDR3 DNA: TGTGCCAGCAGTGTTGGTCGGGGACAGGGAGTCACCGGGGAGCTGTTTTTT

clone size: -
D gene: -
J gene: TRBJ1-3
V gene: TRBV4-1
CDR3 protein: CASSPVGNTIYF
CDR3 DNA: TGCGCCAGCAGCCCCGTCGGAAACACCATATATTTT

clone size: few
D gene: -
J gene: TRBJ1-1
V gene: TRBV12-3/TRBV12-4
CDR3 protein: CASSVTWNTEAFF
CDR3 DNA: TGTGCCAGCAGCGTCACTTGGAACACTGAAGCTTTCTTT

clone size: -
D gene: -
J gene: TRBJ2-6
V gene: TRBV6-1
CDR3 protein: CAREPCPGANVLTF
CDR3 DNA: TGTGCCAGAGAACCGTGTCCTGGGGCCAACGTCCTGACTTTC

clone size: -
D gene: -
J gene: TRBJ2-3
V gene: TRBV6-5
CDR3 protein: CASSYSRLGTDTQYF
CDR3 DNA: TGTGCCAGCAGTTACTCGAGGCTTGGCACAGATACGCAGTATTTT

clone size: medium-sized
D gene: -
J gene: TRBJ2-1
V gene: TRBV6-5
CDR3 protein: CAVRGELLHEQFF
CDR3 DNA: TGTGCCGTCCGGGGAGAGCTACTTCATGAGCAGTTCTTC

clone size: -
D gene: -
J gene: TRBJ2-1
V gene: TRBV24-1
CDR3 protein: CATGSSRGLGDEQFF
CDR3 DNA: TGTGCCACCGGGTCCAGTAGGGGTTTGGGGGATGAGCAGTTCTTC

clone size: -
D gene: -
J gene: TRBJ1-2
V gene: TRBV11-2
CDR3 protein: CASSLESAPRGGYTF
CDR3 DNA: TGTGCCAGCAGCTTAGAATCGGCCCCTCGGGGAGGCTACACCTTC

clone size: many
D gene: -
J gene: TRBJ1-2
V gene: TRBV6-1
CDR3 protein: CASSEGGLWYGYTF
CDR3 DNA: TGTGCCAGCAGTGAAGGGGGGCTTTGGTATGGCTACACCTTC

clone size: -
D gene: -
J gene: TRBJ2-3
V gene: TRBV6-1
CDR3 protein: CASSEAGLGAGDIQYF
CDR3 DNA: TGTGCCAGCAGTGAAGCCGGGCTAGGGGCCGGGGATATTCAGTATTTC

clone size: -
D gene: -
J gene: TRBJ2-4
V gene: TRBV6-1
CDR3 protein: CASSEEVLEGRDIQYF
CDR3 DNA: TGTGCCAGCAGTGAAGAGGTCTTGGAGGGACGAGACATTCAGTACTTC

clone size: few
D gene: TRBD2
J gene: TRBJ2-1
V gene: TRBV12-3/TRBV12-4
CDR3 protein: CASSFETSGFYNEQFF
CDR3 DNA: TGTGCCAGCAGTTTTGAAACTAGCGGGTTCTACAATGAGCAGTTCTTC

clone size: -
D gene: -
J gene: TRBJ2-2
V gene: TRBV20-1
CDR3 protein: CSASDTRLANTGELFF
CDR3 DNA: TGCAGTGCTAGTGACACCCGCTTAGCGAACACCGGGGAGCTGTTTTTT

clone size: few
D gene: -
J gene: TRBJ2-3
V gene: TRBV15
CDR3 protein: CATSRERTDTQYF
CDR3 DNA: TGTGCCACCAGCAGAGAGAGGACAGATACGCAGTATTTT

clone size: medium-sized
D gene: TRBD1
J gene: TRBJ2-2
V gene: TRBV27
CDR3 protein: CASSDGTGGSYGELFF
CDR3 DNA: TGTGCCAGCAGTGACGGGACAGGGGGTAGCTATGGGGAGCTGTTTTTT

clone size: -
D gene: TRBD2
J gene: TRBJ2-3
V gene: TRBV6-1
CDR3 protein: CASSASGGLTDTQYF
CDR3 DNA: TGTGCCAGCAGTGCTAGCGGGGGGCTCACAGATACGCAGTATTTT